This entry features one TCR beta chain sequence. This sample was included in a study of blood T cell repertoires in COVID-19. For the study at large: Material from acute and convalescent COVID-19 was sourced from the United States, Italy and Spain.

In the source study's methods: It was from reference gene primer amplification that nucleated cell counts were estimated. Profiling relied on immunoSEQ multiplex PCR, and the TCRdb table lists in-frame clones only, not all of them. D and trimming come from the DNA, and the V and J calls and clone size come from that table. The sample yields a few hundred thousand clones, 83% seen once. The CDR3 length is 16 residues. Germline V gives CDR1 DFQATT, CDR2 SNEGSKA (reference sequence). Trimming shortened V by 3 bases and J by 0 bases, and 15 bases separated the two germline ends. Across over 20 US areas, participants ranged in age from about 18 to 90 years. Participant reports of clinical history set cohort assignment.

Sequencing used PBMCs or T cells enriched from blood (not recorded which). The V gene is TRBV20-1, the J gene TRBJ2-4, with D perhaps TRBD1 (6 bases). This sequence was found in a woman aged 45 to 65 who had recovered from COVID-19. DNA of the CDR3: TGCAGTGCTAGTATGGGGGCAGCTCTAGCCAAAAACATTCAGTACTTC. It yields the protein CSASMGAALAKNIQYF.